This TCR beta chain was recorded in a study of post-analysis software for immune sequencing data. Study details: Clinical courses comprised relapsing-remitting, secondary progressive and progressive-relapsing multiple sclerosis. Overall study findings and caveats: F measure showed strong co-clustering of same-batch samples. Multiple sclerosis was associated with a significant reduction in normalized Chao1 diversity relative to controls. Among roughly five TRBV segments more frequent in patients than controls were TRBV5-6, TRBV5-1 and TRBV20-1.

Germline CDR1 and CDR2: DFQATT and SNEGSKA (reference sequence). The V gene lost 5 bases and the J gene lost 3 bases, with 14 bases spanning the gap. The CDR3 has 13 residues. Unique molecular identifiers tagged the TCR beta cDNA libraries. TCRdb re-called the PCR reads through MiXCR, storing one row per CDR3 protein. The repertoire holds roughly 670,000 distinct CDR3 sequences, with approximately 60% as singletons. As to this clonotype: Its target is unknown.

The genes are TRBV20-1 and TRBJ2-7; D tentatively reads TRBD1 or TRBD2 (5 bases each). The sequenced sample was blood. The sequence was collected from a girl aged 2 to 10 with multiple sclerosis. The CDR3 DNA follows: TGCAGTGCTCGAGGGGACGTCGACTACGAGCAGTACTTC. It translates to CSARGDVDYEQYF.